The rows below give T cell receptor beta chains drawn from one sample of a study of Ad26.COV2.S vaccination and SARS-CoV-2 variants. Generated by immunoSEQ multiplex PCR, the TCRdb table keeps only in-frame clones and is missing some. Of approximately 480,000 clones listed, approximately 88% are singletons. The sequencing here drew on peripheral blood, taken in a trial of Ad26.COV2.S vaccine versus placebo. The receptors were gathered from a person aged 18 to 65 who received the Ad26.COV2.S COVID-19 vaccine or a placebo. Both conserved end residues are part of each CDR3. Fields, in order: D gene, clone size, J gene, CDR3 length, V gene, CDR3 protein, CDR3 DNA. D genes are given only for firm matches. Part of the rows lack a size; the others show once, few, many or a class for expanded clones.

- - TRBJ1-1 15 TRBV19 CASRSLTGERTEAFF TGTGCCAGTAGAAGCCTGACAGGAGAGAGGACTGAAGCTTTCTTT
- - TRBJ2-3 15 TRBV3-1/TRBV3-2 CASSHLRQALDTQYF TGTGCCAGCAGTCACCTTAGACAGGCGTTGGATACGCAGTATTTT
TRBD2 once TRBJ2-3 16 TRBV7-3 CASSQYGTSGTDTQYF TGTGCCAGCAGCCAATACGGGACTAGCGGCACAGATACGCAGTATTTT
- - TRBJ1-2 15 TRBV5-5 CASSRGTPGGYGYTF TGTGCCAGCAGCCGCGGGACACCGGGCGGCTATGGCTACACCTTC
TRBD2 once TRBJ2-7 18 TRBV6-2/TRBV6-3 CASSYQAGGPLRSYEQYF TGTGCCAGCAGTTACCAAGCGGGAGGCCCTTTGAGATCCTACGAGCAGTACTTC
TRBD2 - TRBJ2-5 15 TRBV6-2/TRBV6-3 CASSYPIAGQETQYF TGTGCCAGCAGTTACCCAATAGCGGGCCAAGAGACCCAGTACTTC
- - TRBJ2-7 11 TRBV6-2/TRBV6-3 CASSSVGEQYF TGTGCCAGCAGTTCCGTTGGCGAGCAGTACTTC
- once TRBJ2-1 15 TRBV7-2 CASSLAVGIYNEQFF TGTGCCAGCAGCTTAGCTGTTGGGATCTACAATGAGCAGTTCTTC
- - TRBJ1-1 16 TRBV19 CASSLRIGGTVAEAFF TGTGCCAGTAGTCTTCGAATCGGGGGGACGGTCGCTGAAGCTTTCTTT
TRBD2 - TRBJ2-1 15 TRBV4-2 CASSRLAASYNEQFF TGTGCCAGCAGCCGACTAGCGGCGTCCTACAATGAGCAGTTCTTC
- - TRBJ2-7 12 TRBV27 CASSSRVYEQYF TGTGCCAGCAGTAGCAGGGTTTACGAGCAGTACTTC
- - TRBJ2-7 15 TRBV28 CASSFLDRSLGEQYF TGTGCCAGCAGTTTCCTTGACAGATCCCTAGGGGAGCAGTACTTC
- - TRBJ2-7 12 TRBV18 CASSPGDYEQYF TGTGCCAGCTCACCTGGGGACTACGAGCAGTACTTC
- - TRBJ2-3 14 TRBV24-1 CATSGVGSTDTQYF TGTGCCACCAGTGGGGTCGGTAGCACAGATACGCAGTATTTT
- - TRBJ1-1 17 TRBV19 CASSIGRSAGGNTEAFF TGTGCCAGTAGTATAGGGCGGTCGGCCGGGGGAAACACTGAAGCTTTCTTT
- - TRBJ2-7 13 TRBV7-2 CASSRLEGYEQYF TGTGCCAGCAGCCGACTAGAGGGATACGAGCAGTACTTC
TRBD1 - TRBJ2-7 15 TRBV27 CASSASGTGSGEQYF TGTGCCAGCAGTGCGTCCGGGACAGGAAGTGGGGAGCAGTACTTC
TRBD1 - TRBJ2-7 12 TRBV25-1 CATNRGTYEQYF TGTGCCACCAACAGGGGTACCTACGAGCAGTACTTC
- - TRBJ2-1 15 TRBV11-2 CASSTHRDGNNEQFF TGTGCCAGCAGCACGCACAGGGATGGAAACAATGAGCAGTTCTTC
TRBD2 - TRBJ2-1 13 TRBV6-5 CASIGREDNEQFF TGTGCCAGCATAGGGCGGGAGGACAATGAGCAGTTCTTC
- few TRBJ1-4 15 TRBV4-1 CASSPVGATNEKLFF TGCGCCAGCAGCCCAGTCGGTGCAACTAATGAAAAACTGTTTTTT
- once TRBJ2-3 11 TRBV29-1 CSVAGADTQYF TGCAGCGTAGCAGGGGCAGATACGCAGTATTTT
TRBD1 once TRBJ2-7 16 TRBV28 CASRTTRTGGLYEQYF TGTGCCAGCAGAACAACTAGGACAGGGGGCTTATACGAGCAGTACTTC
- - TRBJ2-3 15 TRBV7-2 CASSPRGGGTDTQYF TGTGCCAGCAGCCCCAGGGGTGGGGGCACAGATACGCAGTATTTT
- - TRBJ2-7 11 TRBV14 CASSPGGEQYF TGTGCCAGCAGCCCAGGGGGGGAGCAGTACTTC
TRBD2 - TRBJ2-7 16 TRBV5-1 CASSYGLAGNGGEQYF TGCGCCAGCAGCTATGGACTAGCGGGGAACGGTGGGGAGCAGTACTTC
TRBD2 - TRBJ2-7 14 TRBV28 CASSRSGTSYEQYF TGTGCCAGCAGTCGGAGCGGGACCTCCTACGAGCAGTACTTC
- - TRBJ1-2 15 TRBV2 CASRVTSREIYGYTF TGTGCCAGCAGAGTTACTTCGAGGGAGATCTATGGCTACACCTTC
- - TRBJ2-3 15 TRBV3-1/TRBV3-2 CASSPTVTVTDTQYF TGTGCCAGCAGCCCCACCGTGACGGTCACAGATACGCAGTATTTT
- - TRBJ1-3 13 TRBV5-1 CASSLDGGNTIYF TGCGCCAGCAGCTTGGATGGTGGAAACACCATATATTTT
TRBD1 once TRBJ1-2 18 TRBV28 CASSSPGTGGPAYYGYTF TGTGCCAGCAGTTCCCCGGGGACAGGGGGTCCAGCTTACTATGGCTACACCTTC
- - TRBJ1-1 15 TRBV24-1 CATSDPQGPHTEAFF TGTGCCACCAGTGATCCCCAGGGCCCCCACACTGAAGCTTTCTTT
- - TRBJ2-5 10 TRBV29-1 CSVDTGTQYF TGCAGCGTAGATACGGGTACCCAGTACTTC
TRBD1 few TRBJ1-5 15 TRBV28 CASSYRTGGGLPQHF TGTGCCAGCAGTTATAGGACAGGGGGCGGTCTGCCCCAGCATTTT
TRBD2 - TRBJ2-2 15 TRBV18 CASSPGLAGTGELFF TGTGCCAGCTCACCGGGACTAGCCGGCACCGGGGAGCTGTTTTTT
TRBD2 - TRBJ2-3 14 TRBV30 CAWTASGPTDTQYF TGTGCCTGGACGGCTAGCGGACCCACAGATACGCAGTATTTT
TRBD1 few TRBJ1-3 16 TRBV4-2 CASSQPGTGAGNTIYF TGTGCCAGCAGCCAACCCGGGACAGGGGCTGGAAACACCATATATTTT
- - TRBJ2-6 15 TRBV30 CAWSYGVVGANVLTF TGTGCCTGGAGTTACGGGGTAGTTGGGGCCAACGTCCTGACTTTC
- - TRBJ2-3 14 TRBV5-1 CASRDSTRSDTQYF TGCGCCAGCAGGGACAGCACGAGGTCAGATACGCAGTATTTT
TRBD2 - TRBJ2-5 14 TRBV6-6 CASSFGLAEETQYF TGTGCCAGCAGTTTCGGACTAGCCGAAGAGACCCAGTACTTC
TRBD2 - TRBJ2-1 15 TRBV4-1 CASSQGLAFGNEQFF TGCGCCAGCAGCCAAGGACTAGCGTTTGGGAATGAGCAGTTCTTC
TRBD1 - TRBJ2-7 15 TRBV5-4 CASSFGQGKIHEQYF TGTGCCAGCAGCTTTGGACAGGGAAAAATCCACGAGCAGTACTTC
TRBD2 - TRBJ2-2 16 TRBV3-1/TRBV3-2 CASSQHLAGDTGELFF TGTGCCAGCAGCCAACATCTAGCGGGGGACACCGGGGAGCTGTTTTTT
TRBD1 - TRBJ2-7 13 TRBV4-3 CASSLSTGDEQYF TGCGCCAGCAGCCTATCTACAGGGGACGAGCAGTACTTC
TRBD1 - TRBJ1-1 14 TRBV19 CASIRQGYFTEAFF TGTGCCAGTATCCGACAGGGATACTTCACTGAAGCTTTCTTT
- few TRBJ2-1 15 TRBV2 CASSGLLGSYNEQFF TGTGCCAGCAGCGGACTGCTCGGGTCCTACAATGAGCAGTTCTTC
- - TRBJ2-7 12 TRBV18 CASSPEIGEQYF TGTGCCAGCTCACCTGAAATAGGCGAGCAGTACTTC
TRBD1 few TRBJ1-5 16 TRBV27 CASRTRGTGEGQPQHF TGTGCCAGCAGGACGAGGGGGACAGGGGAGGGGCAGCCCCAGCATTTT
TRBD1 - TRBJ2-5 15 TRBV4-2 CASSQGQGVLETQYF TGTGCCAGCAGCCAGGGACAGGGGGTCCTGGAGACCCAGTACTTC
TRBD1 once TRBJ2-3 15 TRBV3-1/TRBV3-2 CASSPGQGARDTQYF TGTGCCAGCAGCCCCGGACAGGGGGCAAGGGATACGCAGTATTTT
TRBD1 - TRBJ2-7 14 TRBV19 CATSLMDRTYEQYF TGTGCCACCTCCTTAATGGACAGGACCTACGAGCAGTACTTC
TRBD2 few TRBJ2-2 17 TRBV19 CASMPPGGGLYGGELFF TGTGCCAGTATGCCCCCCGGGGGAGGGCTTTACGGTGGGGAGCTGTTTTTT
- - TRBJ2-7 10 TRBV21-1 CASQRDEQYF TGTGCCAGCCAGCGGGACGAGCAGTACTTC